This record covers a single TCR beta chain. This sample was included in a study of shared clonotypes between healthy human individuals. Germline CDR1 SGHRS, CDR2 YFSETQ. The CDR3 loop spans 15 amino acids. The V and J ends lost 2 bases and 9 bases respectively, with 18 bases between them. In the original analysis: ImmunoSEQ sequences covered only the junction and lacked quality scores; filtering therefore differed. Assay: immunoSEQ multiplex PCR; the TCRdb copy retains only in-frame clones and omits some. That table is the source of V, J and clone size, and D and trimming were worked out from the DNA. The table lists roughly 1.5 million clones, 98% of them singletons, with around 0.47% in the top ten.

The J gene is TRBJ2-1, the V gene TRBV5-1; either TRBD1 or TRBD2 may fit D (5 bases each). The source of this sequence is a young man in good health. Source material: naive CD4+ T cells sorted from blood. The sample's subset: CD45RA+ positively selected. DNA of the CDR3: TGCGCCAGCAGCTTATCCCGGGGACCACGGGGTGAGCAGTTCTTC. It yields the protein CASSLSRGPRGEQFF.